This T cell receptor beta chain was found in a study of blood T cells in healthy people across ages. The CDR3 runs to 15 residues. Germline trimming cut 3 bases from V and 0 bases from J; bases unmatched to any gene: 5. CDR1 and CDR2 (germline): SGHAT, FQNNGV. The authors ran a second PCR of roughly 6 to 12 cycles using a sample-barcoded 5' primer and a J-beta primer mix. A single record per CDR3 protein comes from TCRdb applying MiXCR to the 5' RACE reads. The sample lists hundreds of thousands of distinct CDR3 sequences; roughly 40% were seen once. The specimen sequenced was blood. This receptor was identified in a man aged 18 to 29 in good health. The chain has TRBV11-2 and TRBJ2-7, with 7 nucleotides matching TRBD2. CDR3 DNA: TGTGCCAGCAGCTTCCGCGGGGACTACTCCTACGAGCAGTACTTC. Protein product: CASSFRGDYSYEQYF.